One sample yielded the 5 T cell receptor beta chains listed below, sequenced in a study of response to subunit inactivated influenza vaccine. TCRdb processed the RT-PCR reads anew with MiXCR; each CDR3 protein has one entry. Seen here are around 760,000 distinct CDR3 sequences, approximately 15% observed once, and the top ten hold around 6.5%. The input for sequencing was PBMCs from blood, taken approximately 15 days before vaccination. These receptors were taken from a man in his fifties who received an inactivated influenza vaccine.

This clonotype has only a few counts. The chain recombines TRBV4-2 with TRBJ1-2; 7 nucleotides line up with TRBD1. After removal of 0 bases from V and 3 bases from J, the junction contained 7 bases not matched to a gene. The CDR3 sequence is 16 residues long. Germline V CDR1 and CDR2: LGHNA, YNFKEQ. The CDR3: CASSQDGQGEDYGYTF. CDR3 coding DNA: TGTGCCAGCAGCCAAGATGGGCAGGGGGAAGACTATGGCTACACCTTC.

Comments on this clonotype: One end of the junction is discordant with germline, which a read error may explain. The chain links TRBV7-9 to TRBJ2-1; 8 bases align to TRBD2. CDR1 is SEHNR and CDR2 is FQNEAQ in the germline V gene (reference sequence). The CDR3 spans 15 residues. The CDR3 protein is CASSLEGLAGSGQCF. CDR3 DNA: TGTGCCAGCAGCTTAGAGGGATTAGCGGGATCAGGGCAGTGCTTC.

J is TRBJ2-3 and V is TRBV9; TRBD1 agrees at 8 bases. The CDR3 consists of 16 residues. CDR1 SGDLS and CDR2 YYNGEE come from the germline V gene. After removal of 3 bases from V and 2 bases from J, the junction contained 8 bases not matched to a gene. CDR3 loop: CASSAGTGSPTDTQYF. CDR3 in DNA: TGTGCCAGCAGCGCCGGGACAGGATCTCCCACAGATACGCAGTATTTT.

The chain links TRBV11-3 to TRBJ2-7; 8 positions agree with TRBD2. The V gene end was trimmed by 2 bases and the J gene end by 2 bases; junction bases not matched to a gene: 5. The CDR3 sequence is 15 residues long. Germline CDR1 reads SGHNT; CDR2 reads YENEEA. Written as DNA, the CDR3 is TGTGCCAGCAGCTTATACTCGGGGGGGCCCTACGAGCAGTACTTC. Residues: CASSLYSGGPYEQYF.

In nucleotides, the CDR3 is TGCAGTGCTGAGCCCCTAGCGGGGGGGCCGGAGACCCAGTACTTC. It encodes CSAEPLAGGPETQYF. The chain couples TRBV20-1 to TRBJ2-5; 12 positions match TRBD2. The germline V gene encodes CDR1 DFQATT and CDR2 SNEGSKA (reference sequence). The length of the CDR3 is 15 residues. Trimming took 5 bases from V and 5 from J; bases not matched to a gene: 9.